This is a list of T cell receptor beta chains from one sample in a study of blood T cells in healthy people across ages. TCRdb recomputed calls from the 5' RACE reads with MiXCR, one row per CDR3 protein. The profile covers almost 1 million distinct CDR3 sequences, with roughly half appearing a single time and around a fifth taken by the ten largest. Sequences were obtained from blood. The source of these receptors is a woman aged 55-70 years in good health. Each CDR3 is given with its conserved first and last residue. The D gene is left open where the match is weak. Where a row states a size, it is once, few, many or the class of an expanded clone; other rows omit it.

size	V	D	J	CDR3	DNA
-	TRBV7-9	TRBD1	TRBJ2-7	CASSPLGHRGSYEQYF	TGTGCCAGCAGCCCCCTAGGCCACAGGGGGTCCTACGAGCAGTACTTC
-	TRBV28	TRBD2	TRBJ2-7	CASSPQREWSHEQYF	TGTGCCAGCAGTCCCCAGCGGGAGTGGTCCCACGAGCAGTACTTC
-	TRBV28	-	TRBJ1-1	CASRPQGVNTEAFF	TGTGCCAGCAGACCCCAGGGCGTGAACACTGAAGCTTTCTTT
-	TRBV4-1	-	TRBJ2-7	CASSQDGGRSAYEQYF	TGCGCCAGCAGCCAAGACGGGGGGCGGTCGGCCTACGAGCAGTACTTC
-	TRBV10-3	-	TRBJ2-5	CAISESVAGQETQYF	TGTGCCATCAGTGAGTCCGTTGCAGGACAAGAGACCCAGTACTTC
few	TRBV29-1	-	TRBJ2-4	CSVGEGGVAKNIQYF	TGCAGCGTTGGAGAAGGGGGAGTAGCCAAAAACATTCAGTACTTC
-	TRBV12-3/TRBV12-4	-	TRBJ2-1	CASSKNRGDEQFF	TGTGCCAGCAGTAAAAACCGGGGTGATGAGCAGTTCTTC
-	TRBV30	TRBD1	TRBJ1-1	CAWTGGAVNTEAFF	TGTGCCTGGACAGGGGGAGCAGTTAACACTGAAGCTTTCTTT
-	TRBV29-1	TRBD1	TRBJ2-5	CSVEDYGTGAFNEQYF	TGCAGCGTTGAAGATTATGGGACAGGGGCCTTCAATGAGCAGTACTTC
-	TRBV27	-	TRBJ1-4	CASARLTTNEKLFF	TGTGCCAGCGCACGATTGACAACTAATGAAAAACTGTTTTTT
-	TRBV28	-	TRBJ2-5	CASSPRQAVQETQYF	TGTGCCAGCAGTCCCCGACAGGCCGTCCAAGAGACCCAGTACTTC
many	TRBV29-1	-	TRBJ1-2	CSVFGQGGYTF	TGCAGCGTTTTTGGGCAAGGCGGCTACACCTTC
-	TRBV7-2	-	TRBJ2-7	CASSLSPGLSSYNEQYF	TGTGCCAGCAGCTTATCCCCGGGACTGAGCTCCTACAATGAGCAGTACTTC
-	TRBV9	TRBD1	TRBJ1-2	CASSVEGETGQGSRGYTF	TGTGCCAGCAGCGTAGAGGGGGAGACGGGACAGGGGAGTCGTGGCTACACCTTC
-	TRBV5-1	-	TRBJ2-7	CASSYWGGGDYEQYF	TGCGCCAGCAGCTATTGGGGCGGAGGAGACTACGAGCAGTACTTC
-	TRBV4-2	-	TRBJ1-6	CASSQDPGVHLPLHF	TGTGCCAGCAGCCAAGATCCCGGGGTGCATCTGCCCCTCCACTTT
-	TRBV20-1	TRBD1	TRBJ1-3	CSARDWDRPGNTIYF	TGCAGTGCTAGAGATTGGGACAGGCCTGGAAACACCATATATTTT
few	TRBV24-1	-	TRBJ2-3	CATSGSGATDTQYF	TGTGCCACCAGTGGCTCAGGGGCCACAGATACGCAGTATTTT
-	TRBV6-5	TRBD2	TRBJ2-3	CASSPGLAGVVDTQYF	TGTGCCAGCAGCCCCGGACTAGCGGGAGTAGTTGATACGCAGTATTTT
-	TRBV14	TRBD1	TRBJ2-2	CASSHRQGPGELFF	TGTGCCAGCAGCCACAGACAGGGCCCCGGGGAGCTGTTTTTT
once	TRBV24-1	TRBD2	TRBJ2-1	CATSDSTSGTSYNEQFF	TGTGCCACCAGTGACTCCACTAGCGGGACCTCCTACAATGAGCAGTTCTTC
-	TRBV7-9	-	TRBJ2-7	CASRTSYNEQYF	TGTGCCAGCAGGACCTCCTACAATGAGCAGTACTTC
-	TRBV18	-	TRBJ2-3	CASSSYGGENTDTQYF	TGTGCCAGCTCAAGTTACGGCGGGGAGAATACAGATACGCAGTATTTT
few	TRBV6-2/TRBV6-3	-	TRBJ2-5	CASSYRLADQETQYF	TGTGCCAGCAGTTACAGGCTGGCAGACCAAGAGACCCAGTACTTC
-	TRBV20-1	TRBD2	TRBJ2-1	CSARGTSGYNEQFF	TGCAGTGCTAGGGGAACTAGCGGATACAATGAGCAGTTCTTC
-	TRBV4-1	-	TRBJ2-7	CASSQDTEQSYEQYF	TGCGCCAGCAGCCAAGATACGGAACAATCCTACGAGCAGTACTTC
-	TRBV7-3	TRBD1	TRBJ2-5	CASSIGEGRDRVHRETQYF	TGTGCCAGCAGCATTGGAGAAGGACGGGACAGGGTCCATCGAGAGACCCAGTACTTC
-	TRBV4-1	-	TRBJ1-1	CASSQDSVEAFF	TGCGCCAGCAGCCAAGATTCTGTTGAAGCTTTCTTT
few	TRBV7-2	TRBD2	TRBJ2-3	CASSLRLAGGLDTQYF	TGTGCCAGCAGCCTTCGACTAGCGGGAGGCCTAGATACGCAGTATTTT
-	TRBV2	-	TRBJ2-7	CAVGGQFSSYEQYF	TGTGCAGTGGGGGGGCAATTCAGCTCCTACGAGCAGTACTTC
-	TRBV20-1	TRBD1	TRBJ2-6	CSARRTGLSGANVLTF	TGCAGTGCTAGGAGGACAGGCCTCTCTGGGGCCAACGTCCTGACTTTC
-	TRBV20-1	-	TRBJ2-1	CSALRVGQFF	TGCAGTGCGTTGCGGGTTGGGCAGTTCTTC
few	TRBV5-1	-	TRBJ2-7	CASSLESGAEQYF	TGCGCCAGCAGCTTGGAGTCGGGGGCCGAGCAGTACTTC
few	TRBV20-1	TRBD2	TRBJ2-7	CSARATSGRTVSAYEQYF	TGCAGTGCTAGAGCGACTAGCGGGAGGACGGTTAGCGCCTACGAGCAGTACTTC
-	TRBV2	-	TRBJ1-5	CASSEARGKRLREEPQHF	TGTGCCAGCAGTGAAGCTAGGGGAAAAAGGCTACGGGAGGAGCCCCAGCATTTT
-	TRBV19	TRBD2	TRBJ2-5	CASSWTSGETQYF	TGTGCCAGTAGTTGGACTAGCGGAGAGACCCAGTACTTC
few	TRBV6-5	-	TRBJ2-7	CASSVGAATYEQYF	TGTGCCAGCAGCGTGGGGGCGGCGACCTACGAGCAGTACTTC
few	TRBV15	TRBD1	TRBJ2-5	CATSRDHPGQGMYF	TGTGCCACCAGCAGAGATCATCCCGGACAGGGGATGTACTTC
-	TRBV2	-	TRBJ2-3	CASSASRGDTQYF	TGTGCCAGCAGTGCCAGTCGTGGTGATACGCAGTATTTT
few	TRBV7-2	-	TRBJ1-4	CASSLQPGQERGKLFF	TGTGCCAGCAGCTTACAGCCCGGGCAGGAAAGGGGAAAACTGTTTTTT